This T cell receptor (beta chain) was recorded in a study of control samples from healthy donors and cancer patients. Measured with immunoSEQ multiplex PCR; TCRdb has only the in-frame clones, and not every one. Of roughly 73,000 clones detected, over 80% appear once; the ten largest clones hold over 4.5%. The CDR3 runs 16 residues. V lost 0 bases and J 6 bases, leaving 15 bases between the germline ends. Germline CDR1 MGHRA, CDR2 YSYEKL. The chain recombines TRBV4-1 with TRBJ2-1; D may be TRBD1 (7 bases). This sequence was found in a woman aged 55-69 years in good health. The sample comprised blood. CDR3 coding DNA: TGCGCCAGCAGCCAAGAGGAGGGGGCGCTCGGCAATGAGCAGTTCTTC. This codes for CASSQEEGALGNEQFF.